This T cell receptor beta chain emerged from a study of T-cell reconstitution after alpha-beta-depleted transplantation in children. V lost 2 bases, J lost 8 bases, and 19 bases lay in between. The CDR3 has 16 residues. Germline CDR1 reads SGHTA; CDR2 reads FQGTGA. Library preparation (for TCRbeta) was performed with unique molecular identifiers. One entry per CDR3 protein, called by TCRdb with MiXCR from the PCR reads. The profile shows about 610,000 distinct CDR3 sequences, under 12% of them singletons. There are many counts of this clonotype. This TCR came from a human donor who donated a stem cell graft to a child with acute myeloid leukemia. The sample here was PBMCs from the stem cell graft donor, taken from the stem cell graft. The chain employs TRBV7-3 and TRBJ2-1; D is uncertain. The DNA of the CDR3 is TGTGCCAGCAGCTTACGACCCACAGTTGGTCGCGATGAGCAGTTCTTC. Amino acid sequence: CASSLRPTVGRDEQFF.